The T cell receptor beta chain described here comes from a study of cytomegalovirus exposure and HLA in healthy donors. A word on this clone: Its target is unknown.

Germline CDR1 is SGDLS and CDR2 is YYNGEE. V lost 5 bases and J 2 bases, leaving 9 bases between the germline ends. This CDR3 contains 13 residues. The study's findings and limits: A later analysis linked roughly 17,000 TCR beta sequences to HLA alleles at 0.05 false discovery rate. A prior analysis recorded that most TCR beta V segments were productive about 87% or about 30% of the time.

With 60 Vbeta and 13 Jbeta primers, the PCR was carried out. Profiled with immunoSEQ multiplex PCR; TCRdb holds only in-frame clones, not every one. Of around 150,000 clones in the sample, around four fifths were seen once. V usage is TRBV9 and J usage is TRBJ2-3; D is ambiguous. The sequence derives from a man aged 25-40 years in good health and CMV-seropositive. What was sequenced was PBMCs. CDR3 coding DNA: TGTGCCAGCAGTCTCCTAGACACAGATACGCAGTATTTT. Its protein product is CASSLLDTDTQYF. Looking up the rest from reference TRBV9 and TRBJ2-3 gives the full variable domain: DSGVTQTPKHLITATGQRVTLRCSPRSGDLSVYWYQQSLDQGLQFLIQYYNGEERAKGNILERFSAQQFPDLHSELNLSSLELGDSALYFCASSLLDTDTQYFGPGTRLTVL.